These 26 T cell receptor beta chains were all obtained from the same sample, sequenced in a study of vaccination and CD4 T cells after COVID-19. Treatment denoted: roughly 11-day PBMC culture with coronavirus spike peptide pools or control peptides (ViraFEST assay). Sequencing of cultured CD4+ T cell DNA used the Oncomine TCR Beta short-read assay. Using its own MiXCR run on the PCR reads, TCRdb lists one record per CDR3 protein. The sample lists over 10,000 distinct CDR3 sequences, more than 60% seen once, with about a tenth in the top ten. Antigens of these TCRs are unknown. Sequenced: CD4+ T cells from blood, cultured in vitro. The receptors shown here come from a human donor who had recovered from COVID-19.

This clonotype has just a few counts. V gene TRBV20-1 combines with J gene TRBJ1-2; D is uncertain. The CDR3 has 11 residues. Trimming removed 3 bases from V and 4 bases from J, with 6 bases in between. CDR1 and CDR2 from the germline V gene are DFQATT and SNEGSKA (reference sequence). The chain's CDR3 is CSASRGYGYTF. CDR3 coding DNA: TGCAGTGCTAGTCGGGGCTATGGCTACACCTTC.

V is TRBV7-9 and J is TRBJ1-4; a weak D match, TRBD1 (6 bases). This CDR3 has 14 amino acids. V lost 6 bases to trimming and J lost 1 base, with 9 bases between them. Germline V gene data show CDR1 as SEHNR and CDR2 as FQNEAQ (reference sequence). The CDR3 spells CASRRQETNEKLFF. CDR3 in DNA: TGTGCCAGCAGGCGACAGGAAACTAATGAAAAACTGTTTTTT.

This CDR3 is CASSLGRRTNYGYTF. The CDR3 DNA follows: TGTGCCAGCAGCTTAGGGCGGCGGACTAACTATGGCTACACCTTC. The V and J genes are TRBV7-9 and TRBJ1-2; D is unclear. Trimming took off 1 base at V and 0 bases at J, with 9 bases between the two ends. CDR1 and CDR2 from the germline V gene are SEHNR and FQNEAQ (reference sequence). The CDR3 consists of 15 residues.

The rearrangement joins TRBV20-1 to TRBJ2-5, with D possibly TRBD2 on 6 matching bases. Germline V gene sequence: CDR1 DFQATT, CDR2 SNEGSKA (reference sequence). This CDR3 is 12 amino acids long. Trimming took 3 bases from V and 5 from J, leaving 10 bases between them. The chain's CDR3 is CSARRGRETQYF. The CDR3 coding sequence is TGCAGTGCTAGGCGGGGACGGGAGACCCAGTACTTC.

This chain joins TRBV2 and TRBJ2-7; D uncertain. Per germline, CDR1 SNHLY and CDR2 FYNNEI. Trimming shortened V by 2 bases and J by 6 bases, and 17 bases separated the two germline ends. The CDR3 extends over 15 amino acids. Written as DNA, the CDR3 is TGTGCCAGCAGTGAACCCGCAGTAAACGAGGTCGAGCAGTACTTC. Its translation is CASSEPAVNEVEQYF.

This clonotype is categorized as large (0.1 to 1%). V gene TRBV7-3 combines with J gene TRBJ1-6; D is ambiguous. CDR3 size: 12 residues. Trimming took 5 bases from V and 4 from J, leaving 3 bases between them. Germline V gives CDR1 SGHTA, CDR2 FQGTGA. The CDR3 region has the DNA TGTGCCAGCAGCCTATATAATTCACCCCTCCACTTT. Its protein product is CASSLYNSPLHF.

The CDR3 nucleotides are TGTGCCACCAGCAGAGAACAAGGACGGACACCTCGGGATACGCAGTATTTT. It is translated as CATSREQGRTPRDTQYF. V and J are TRBV15 and TRBJ2-3; TRBD1 might be the D (5 bases). The CDR3 totals 17 residues. The germline V and J ends were trimmed by 0 bases and 6 bases, with 19 bases remaining between them. In germline, CDR1 is LNHNV, CDR2 YYDKDF (reference sequence).

V is TRBV20-1 and J is TRBJ2-3, with D possibly being TRBD2 (5 bases). CDR1 and CDR2 (germline): DFQATT, SNEGSKA (reference sequence). This CDR3 region has 15 residues. Trimming stripped 4 bases from V and 0 bases from J, with 14 bases between. The CDR3: CSATRADSSTDTQYF. The CDR3 DNA is TGCAGTGCTACAAGAGCGGATTCTAGCACAGATACGCAGTATTTT.

This chain uses TRBV7-2 with TRBJ2-7, with D perhaps TRBD1 (6 bases). The V end was cut by 2 bases, the J end by 2 bases, with 13 bases between. This CDR3 region has 15 residues. Germline assignment: CDR1 SGHTA and CDR2 FQGNSA. The CDR3 DNA follows: TGTGCCAGCAGCTTAATATGGGACAAAGCCTACGAGCAGTACTTC. Its translation is CASSLIWDKAYEQYF.

The V call is TRBV6-1, the J call TRBJ2-1; no definite D call. The CDR3 extends over 15 amino acids. Germline V gene sequence: CDR1 MNHNS, CDR2 SASEGT. Trimming left V 7 bases short and J 2 bases short, with 15 bases between. The CDR3 here is CASTPPAGPYNEQFF. The DNA of the CDR3 is TGTGCCAGCACCCCACCAGCTGGACCCTACAATGAGCAGTTCTTC.

On this clonotype itself: One end of the junction varies from germline; a read error may be responsible. J is TRBJ1-1 and V is TRBV7-2, with D uncertain. The germline gives CDR1 SGHTA, CDR2 FQGNSA. There are 12 residues in the CDR3. In DNA, the CDR3 is TGTGCCTGCAGCTTTAAGTCGTTTGAAGCTTTCTTT. The encoded protein is CACSFKSFEAFF. Combining the CDR3 with reference TRBV7-2 and TRBJ1-1 gives the whole variable domain GAGVSQSPSNKVTEKGKDVELRCDPISGHTALYWYRQSLGQGLEFLIYFQGNSAPDKSGLPSDRFSAERTGGSVSTLTIQRTQQEDSAVYLCACSFKSFEAFFGQGTRLTVV.

The chain recombines TRBV7-2 with TRBJ2-7; TRBD1 or TRBD2 may be the D gene (5 bases each). The CDR3 runs 14 residues. Trimming removed 4 bases from V and 1 base from J, with 11 bases in between. Germline V gene data show CDR1 as SGHTA and CDR2 as FQGNSA. CDR3 sequence: CASSWGTGSYEQYF. The CDR3 bases are TGTGCCAGCAGCTGGGGGACCGGTTCCTACGAGCAGTACTTC.

The V call is TRBV2, the J call TRBJ1-1; D gene ambiguous. The CDR3 extends over 15 amino acids. Deletions cut 3 bases from V and 5 bases from J, with 16 bases between. The germline CDR1 and CDR2 sequences are SNHLY and FYNNEI. The DNA of the CDR3 is TGTGCCAGCAGTGACCGGGCCCCGATCCGGACTGAAGCTTTCTTT. This translates into CASSDRAPIRTEAFF.

The chain is built from TRBV20-1 and TRBJ1-1; weak D call: TRBD1 (5 bases). Trimming pared 3 bases from V and 4 bases from J, leaving 12 bases between. The CDR3 extends over 13 amino acids. The V gene's germline CDR1 is DFQATT and CDR2 SNEGSKA (reference sequence). The CDR3 here is CSASRGGVTEAFF. The CDR3 DNA reads TGCAGTGCTAGCCGGGGGGGGGTCACTGAAGCTTTCTTT.

The V gene is TRBV20-1, the J gene TRBJ2-3; D is ambiguous. This CDR3 has 11 residues. The V gene's germline CDR1 is DFQATT and CDR2 SNEGSKA (reference sequence). The CDR3 loop is CSPYRADTQYF. As DNA, the CDR3 is TGCAGCCCCTACCGGGCAGATACGCAGTATTTT.

This clonotype was seen once. The V call is TRBV28, the J call TRBJ2-3; 11 bases agree with TRBD2. In germline, CDR1 is MDHEN, CDR2 SYDVKM. V lost 5 bases to trimming and J lost 12 bases; unmatched junction nucleotides: 4. CDR3 length: 12 amino acids. Here the CDR3 DNA reads TGTGCCAGCAGTCCCAGACTAGCGGGACAGTATTTT. Its protein product is CASSPRLAGQYF.

The chain is built from TRBV6-2 or TRBV6-3 and TRBJ1-6, with TRBD1 identical over 7 bases. The CDR3 consists of 16 residues. Trimming took 6 bases from V and 10 from J; bases not matched to a gene: 15. Germline CDR1 reads MNHEY; CDR2 reads SVGEGT. The DNA for the CDR3 is TGTGCCAGCAGCCCTGCAGGACAGGTCGTGGGCTCACCCCTCCACTTT. Protein sequence: CASSPAGQVVGSPLHF.

The chain employs TRBV20-1 and TRBJ2-3; D may be TRBD1 (6 bases). The CDR3 totals 16 residues. V was shortened by 1 base and J by 2 bases, with 16 bases between the two germline ends. Looked up from germline, CDR1 is DFQATT and CDR2 is SNEGSKA (reference sequence). This CDR3 reads CSARGGQGTNTDTQYF. Written as DNA, the CDR3 is TGCAGTGCTAGAGGGGGGCAGGGGACCAACACAGATACGCAGTATTTT.

This chain joins TRBV6-1 and TRBJ1-5; 7 positions match TRBD1. V dropped 6 bases and J dropped 0; count of bases not matched to a gene: 5. The CDR3 runs 15 residues. Germline V gene data show CDR1 as MNHNS and CDR2 as SASEGT. The CDR3 region is CASSQDRVSNQPQHF. The CDR3 bases are TGTGCCAGCAGCCAAGACAGGGTTAGCAATCAGCCCCAGCATTTT.

This chain connects TRBV6-2 or TRBV6-3 to TRBJ2-7; TRBD1 matches at 9 bases. The length of the CDR3 is 15 residues. CDR1 MNHEY and CDR2 SVGEGT come from the germline V gene. V was pared by 5 bases and J by 4 bases, with 9 bases of the junction left unmatched. The DNA for the CDR3 is TGTGCCAGCAGTCCAACCGGACAGGGGCTATACGAGCAGTACTTC. Encoded protein: CASSPTGQGLYEQYF.

The rearrangement uses TRBV10-1 and TRBJ2-7; the match to TRBD2 covers 7 bases. The CDR3 totals 14 residues. J was trimmed by 3 bases and V by 9 bases; bases with no gene match: 11. Germline V CDR1 and CDR2: WNHNN, SYGVQD (reference sequence). CDR3 nucleotides: TGCGCCAGACGAGAGCGGGAACTACGCTACGAGCAGTACTTC. Encoded protein: CARRERELRYEQYF.

The rearrangement links TRBV6-1 to TRBJ1-5; D remains unclear. V gave up 6 bases and J gave up 3 bases, with 15 bases separating them. This CDR3 has 15 residues. CDR1 and CDR2 from the germline V gene are MNHNS and SASEGT. The CDR3 region has the DNA TGTGCCAGCAGGCGCCGGCGAGACCCCAATCAGCCCCAGCATTTT. Translated: CASRRRRDPNQPQHF.

The rearrangement joins TRBV20-1 to TRBJ2-7; no definite D call. The V gene's germline CDR1 is DFQATT and CDR2 SNEGSKA (reference sequence). V lost 6 bases and J 6 bases, leaving 12 bases between the germline ends. The length of the CDR3 is 11 residues. The CDR3 coding sequence is TGCAGTGCCTCCGGAGTAGGCGAGCAGTACTTC. As protein: CSASGVGEQYF.

The chain is built from TRBV7-2 and TRBJ2-7, with D unclear. The V gene's germline CDR1 is SGHTA and CDR2 FQGNSA. The CDR3 loop spans 14 amino acids. V was cut by 1 base and J by 0 bases, with 7 bases left in between. The CDR3 is CASSLDWSSYEQYF. In DNA form, the CDR3 reads TGTGCCAGCAGCTTAGACTGGAGCTCCTACGAGCAGTACTTC.

The chain couples TRBV19 to TRBJ1-5; 7 bases are shared with TRBD1. The CDR3 runs to 17 residues. The germline CDR1 and CDR2 sequences are LNHDA and SQIVND (reference sequence). The V segment lost 7 bases and the J segment 2 bases; nucleotides outside the gene matches: 14. The CDR3 sequence: CASTQNRGGRGNQPQHF. The CDR3 DNA sequence: TGTGCCAGTACTCAAAACAGGGGAGGTCGGGGCAATCAGCCCCAGCATTTT.

This chain uses TRBV19 with TRBJ2-1; 8 bases align to TRBD2. V was pared by 0 bases and J by 5 bases, with 6 bases of the junction left unmatched. The CDR3 runs to 16 residues. Germline CDR1 is LNHDA and CDR2 is SQIVND (reference sequence). CDR3 sequence: CASSIDIGGGDNEQFF. The CDR3 DNA reads as TGTGCCAGTAGTATAGATATCGGGGGGGGGGACAATGAGCAGTTCTTC.